These 19 T cell receptor beta chains came from one sample sequenced in a study of blood T cells in healthy people across ages. The authors ran a second PCR of 7 to 11 cycles using a sample-barcoded 5' primer and a J-beta primer mix. TCRdb processed the 5' RACE reads anew with MiXCR; each CDR3 protein has one entry. The sample lists 850,000 or so distinct CDR3 sequences, under 30% occurring once. What was sequenced was blood. The receptors derive from a woman aged 80 or over in good health.

In its sample, this clonotype was seen many times. V is TRBV11-3 and J is TRBJ2-1; D is perhaps TRBD1 (5 bases). The CDR3 has 15 residues. V was pared by 5 bases and J by 5 bases, with 16 bases between. Germline CDR1 SGHNT, CDR2 YENEEA. CDR3 nucleotides: TGTGCCAGCAGCCCCGGGCAGGGATGGGACAATGAGCAGTTCTTC. Protein product: CASSPGQGWDNEQFF.

This clonotype was counted at least ten times. The rearrangement uses TRBV11-2 and TRBJ2-1; 11 nucleotides agree with TRBD2. Unmatched junction bases numbered 6, after V lost 5 bases and J lost 6 bases. The CDR3 extends over 15 amino acids. Germline V gene lookup returns CDR1 SGHAT and CDR2 FQNNGV. The CDR3 spells CASSLTSGNFNEQFF. In nucleotides, the CDR3 is TGTGCCAGCAGCCTGACTAGCGGGAATTTCAATGAGCAGTTCTTC.

This clonotype was seen at least ten times. The genes are TRBV9 and TRBJ2-7; D is unresolved. The V gene lost 5 bases and the J gene lost 6 bases, with 12 bases spanning the gap. The CDR3 spans 12 residues. The germline V gene has CDR1 SGDLS and CDR2 YYNGEE. This CDR3 is CASRKFTGEQYF. CDR3 sequence (DNA): TGTGCCAGCAGGAAATTTACGGGCGAGCAGTACTTC.

This clonotype was counted ten times or more. V gene TRBV9 combines with J gene TRBJ2-1; D may be TRBD2 (5 bases). The V end lost 6 bases, the J end lost 0 bases, and 13 bases lay between the germline ends. The CDR3 length is 15 residues. CDR1 is SGDLS, CDR2 YYNGEE, per germline. DNA of the CDR3: TGTGCCAGCACCGTGGGTGGGAGCTCCTACAATGAGCAGTTCTTC. Its protein is CASTVGGSSYNEQFF. The entire variable domain, with the rest obtained from reference TRBV9 and TRBJ2-1, is as follows: DSGVTQTPKHLITATGQRVTLRCSPRSGDLSVYWYQQSLDQGLQFLIQYYNGEERAKGNILERFSAQQFPDLHSELNLSSLELGDSALYFCASTVGGSSYNEQFFGPGTRLTVL.

This clonotype was counted many times. The J gene is TRBJ2-1, the V gene TRBV15; 10 bases are shared with TRBD2. CDR1 and CDR2 from the germline V gene are LNHNV and YYDKDF (reference sequence). V was clipped by 4 bases and J by 5 bases; unmatched bases: 8. CDR3 size: 16 residues. The CDR3 loop is CATSKLLAGRDNEQFF. Here the CDR3 DNA reads TGTGCCACCAGCAAATTACTAGCGGGGCGCGACAATGAGCAGTTCTTC.

This chain uses TRBV6-5 with TRBJ2-1, with D perhaps TRBD2 (6 bases). The CDR3 runs to 16 residues. Between the trimmed V and J ends, which lost 7 bases and 6 bases, there was a span of 22 bases. The germline V gene encodes CDR1 MNHEY and CDR2 SVGAGI. The CDR3 loop is CASTPKRAGRANEQFF. In DNA form, the CDR3 reads TGTGCCAGCACCCCCAAACGTGCGGGAAGGGCCAATGAGCAGTTCTTC.

This clonotype occurred a few times. The genes are TRBV12-3 or TRBV12-4 and TRBJ2-1, with D possibly TRBD1 on 5 matching bases. The CDR3 spans 13 residues. V lost 6 bases to trimming and J lost 7 bases, with 13 bases between them. The CDR3 bases are TGTGCCAGCAGCCGGATCCAGGGAAATGAGCAGTTCTTC. As protein: CASSRIQGNEQFF.

This clonotype came up a few times. A much larger clone lies one base from this, so it may be a read error. CDR3: CASSLTSGAKVEGEQYF. The CDR3 DNA reads as TGTGCCAGCAGTTTAACCTCGGGGGCCAAGGTAGAGGGTGAGCAGTACTTC. The chain is built from TRBV27 and TRBJ2-5; D is tentatively TRBD1 or TRBD2 (6 bases each). The CDR3 totals 17 residues. Trimming shortened V by 2 bases and J by 11 bases, and 27 bases separated the two germline ends. Looked up from germline, CDR1 is MNHEY and CDR2 is SMNVEV (reference sequence).

The chain has TRBV5-1 and TRBJ2-5; 7 bases are a match to TRBD2. V shed 1 base and J 1 base; nucleotides not matched to a gene: 7. Germline V lookup: CDR1 SGHRS, CDR2 YFSETQ. This CDR3 region has 16 residues. The CDR3 region has the DNA TGCGCCAGCAGCTTGCCGGTAACGGGGGGCCAAGAGACCCAGTACTTC. The encoded protein is CASSLPVTGGQETQYF.

At least ten counts were recorded for this clonotype. This chain joins TRBV6-2 or TRBV6-3 and TRBJ1-6; D gene unclear. The CDR3 spans 15 residues. V was cut by 2 bases and J by 9 bases, with 14 bases left in between. Germline V lookup: CDR1 MNHEY, CDR2 SVGEGT. The CDR3 reads CASSYRGVRGSPLHF. The CDR3 coding sequence is TGTGCCAGCAGTTACCGCGGGGTGCGGGGTTCACCCCTCCACTTT.

The sample holds many counts of this clonotype. The chain employs TRBV7-9 and TRBJ2-1; 12 bases match TRBD2. CDR1 SEHNR and CDR2 FQNEAQ come from the germline V gene (reference sequence). The length of the CDR3 is 15 residues. J gave up 6 bases and V 5 bases, and 5 bases lay outside the gene matches. The CDR3 nucleotides read TGTGCCAGCAGCGCACTAGCGGGGGGCTCCAATGAGCAGTTCTTC. Encoded protein: CASSALAGGSNEQFF.

The V call is TRBV7-9, the J call TRBJ2-6, with TRBD1 as a possible D gene (5 bases). The CDR3 contains 18 residues. The germline gives CDR1 SEHNR, CDR2 FQNEAQ (reference sequence). Trimming pared 5 bases from V and 3 bases from J, leaving 20 bases between. CDR3 DNA sequence: TGTGCCAGCAGCCAGAGGTGGCAGACAGTCTGTGGGGCCAACGTCCTGACTTTC. This gives the protein CASSQRWQTVCGANVLTF.

The chain carries TRBV27 and TRBJ1-5; unclear D gene. Germline lookup yields CDR1 MNHEY and CDR2 SMNVEV (reference sequence). V was shortened by 2 bases and J by 5 bases, with 10 bases between the two germline ends. The CDR3 sequence is 14 residues long. CDR3 amino acids: CASSLRGFDQPQHF. In DNA, the CDR3 is TGTGCCAGCAGTTTAAGAGGGTTCGATCAGCCCCAGCATTTT.

This clonotype turned up a few times. The chain recombines TRBV5-5 with TRBJ1-1, with D tentatively TRBD1 (5 bases). From germline, CDR1 is SGHKS and CDR2 YYEKEE (reference sequence). There are 14 residues in the CDR3. The V end was cut by 2 bases, the J end by 12 bases, with 20 bases between. The CDR3 coding sequence is TGTGCCAGCAGCTTAGGGACGTTCCGTGTAGCGACTTTCTTT. Encoded protein: CASSLGTFRVATFF.

In its sample, this clonotype was seen many times. The V and J genes are TRBV5-1 and TRBJ1-1; D remains ambiguous. This CDR3 has 14 amino acids. V lost 7 bases and J 1 base, leaving 14 bases between the germline ends. Germline-derived CDR1 and CDR2 are SGHRS and YFSETQ. CDR3 region: CASGLGQENTEAFF. The CDR3 DNA sequence: TGCGCCAGCGGCCTGGGTCAGGAGAACACTGAAGCTTTCTTT.

This clonotype was seen ten or more times. The gene calls are TRBV24-1 and TRBJ2-3; D not resolved. Trimming removed 0 bases from V and 6 bases from J, with 6 bases in between. The germline V gene encodes CDR1 KGHDR and CDR2 SFDVKD. The CDR3 sequence is 13 residues long. The chain's CDR3 is CATSDLRPDTQYF. The CDR3 DNA reads TGTGCCACCAGTGATTTGCGTCCGGATACGCAGTATTTT.

This clonotype came up a few times. This rearrangement joins TRBV3-1 to TRBJ1-5, with D possibly matching TRBD1 (6 bases). The V end lost 8 bases, the J end lost 3 bases, and 23 bases lay between the germline ends. The CDR3 is 17 residues long. Germline loops: CDR1 LGHDT, CDR2 YNNKEL (reference sequence). Written as DNA, the CDR3 is TGTGCCAGCGGGTCGAGTCCCTCCGAGGGACACAATCAGCCCCAGCATTTT. Protein product: CASGSSPSEGHNQPQHF. The complete variable domain, with remaining parts taken from reference TRBV3-1 and TRBJ1-5, reads DTAVSQTPKYLVTQMGNDKSIKCEQNLGHDTMYWYKQDSKKFLKIMFSYNNKELIINETVPNRFSPKSPDKAHLNLHINSLELGDSAVYFCASGSSPSEGHNQPQHFGDGTRLSIL.

This clonotype was detected once. This chain connects TRBV7-6 to TRBJ2-1; D gene ambiguous. The germline gives CDR1 SGHVS, CDR2 FNYEAQ. The CDR3 consists of 14 residues. Trimming pared 2 bases from V and 3 bases from J, leaving 8 bases between. The CDR3 spells CASSLLQSYNEQFF. CDR3 in DNA: TGTGCCAGCAGCTTATTACAGAGCTACAATGAGCAGTTCTTC. The full variable domain, rest sourced from reference TRBV7-6 and TRBJ2-1, is GAGVSQSPRYKVTKRGQDVALRCDPISGHVSLYWYRQALGQGPEFLTYFNYEAQQDKSGLPNDRFSAERPEGSISTLTIQRTEQRDSAMYRCASSLLQSYNEQFFGPGTRLTVL.

The chain joins TRBV10-3 to TRBJ2-1; TRBD1 matches at 8 bases. Unmatched junction bases numbered 11, after V lost 5 bases and J lost 8 bases. The CDR3 is 15 amino acids. Germline V lookup: CDR1 ENHRY, CDR2 SYGVKD. CDR3: CAISTDRGLADEQFF. The CDR3 region has the DNA TGTGCCATCAGTACAGACAGGGGCCTAGCTGATGAGCAGTTCTTC.